The present T cell receptor beta chain was sequenced within a study of blood T cell repertoires in COVID-19. The CDR3 runs to 15 residues. Trimming took 6 bases from V and 2 from J; bases not matched to a gene: 3. The germline gives CDR1 MNHEY, CDR2 SMNVEV (reference sequence). Assay: immunoSEQ multiplex PCR; the TCRdb copy retains only in-frame clones and omits some. The sample includes around 450,000 clones, 80% to 95% seen only once; the top ten take 0.6%. The chain joins TRBV27 to TRBJ2-3; 12 nucleotides agree with TRBD2. The TCR was taken from a man between 18 and 29 years old who had recovered from COVID-19. Sequencing was carried out using PBMCs or T cells enriched from blood (not recorded which). The DNA of the CDR3 is TGTGCCAGCAGACTAGCGGGGGGCCTCACAGATACGCAGTATTTT. As protein: CASRLAGGLTDTQYF.